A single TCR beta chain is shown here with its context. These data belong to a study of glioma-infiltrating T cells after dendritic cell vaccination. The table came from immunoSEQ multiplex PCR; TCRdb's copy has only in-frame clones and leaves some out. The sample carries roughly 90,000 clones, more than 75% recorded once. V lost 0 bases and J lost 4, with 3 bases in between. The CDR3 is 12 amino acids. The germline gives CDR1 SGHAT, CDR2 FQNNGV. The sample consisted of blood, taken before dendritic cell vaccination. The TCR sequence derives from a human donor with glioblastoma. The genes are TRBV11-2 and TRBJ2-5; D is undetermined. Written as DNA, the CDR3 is TGTGCCAGCAGCTTAGATAGAGAGACCCAGTACTTC. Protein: CASSLDRETQYF. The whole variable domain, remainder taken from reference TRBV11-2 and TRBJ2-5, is EAGVAQSPRYKIIEKRQSVAFWCNPISGHATLYWYQQILGQGPKLLIQFQNNGVVDDSQLPKDRFSAERLKGVDSTLKIQPAKLEDSAVYLCASSLDRETQYFGPGTRLLVL.